This TCR beta chain was captured by sequencing in a study of blood T cells in healthy people across ages. Whole-study findings and limits: Diversity was higher, and naive CD4+ cells more numerous, in long-lived donors than in aged donors.

This CDR3 comprises 14 residues. Trimming stripped 6 bases from V and 0 bases from J, with 11 bases between. CDR1 and CDR2 from the germline V gene are MNHEY and SVGEGT. Russia was home to the donors, healthy Caucasian individuals aged roughly 6 to 100. Every sample had a minimum of 7 million PBMCs isolated. Primers used in a second PCR of about 7 to 12 cycles were a sample-barcoded 5' primer and a J-beta primer mix. Using its own MiXCR run on the 5' RACE reads, TCRdb lists one record per CDR3 protein. In the table there are 1.8 million or so distinct CDR3 sequences, about 39% of which are singletons. About this clonotype itself: Antigen: not known.

The origin of this receptor is a human donor in good health. The rearrangement links TRBV6-2 or TRBV6-3 to TRBJ1-1; D is unresolved. Sequenced input: blood. The CDR3 loop reads CASSRGSLNTEAFF. The CDR3 nucleotides are TGTGCCAGCAGCCGAGGATCTTTGAACACTGAAGCTTTCTTT.